These T cell receptor beta chains were read from a single sample in a study of T cell repertoires in cytomegalovirus infection. Antigens of these TCRs are unknown. One entry per CDR3 protein results from TCRdb running MiXCR on the reads. The sample has about 25,000 distinct CDR3 sequences, about 22% seen once; the top ten hold about 90%. Sequenced here: CD8+ T cells from cultured PBMCs, sampled from culture after CMV antigen stimulation. The origin of the receptors is a human donor in good health (CMV status not recorded). Some clones in this sample may be carry-over from other donors' samples. Both conserved end residues are trimmed from each CDR3.

v_gene,j_gene,CDR3aa
TRBV20-1,TRBJ1-3,SAQNSGNTIY
TRBV6-2/TRBV6-3,TRBJ2-2,ASTLSYANTGELF
TRBV7-9,TRBJ1-1,ASSLGGGGNTEAF
TRBV4-3,TRBJ2-1,ASSQSGGLYNEQF
TRBV27,TRBJ1-2,ASRIQGANYGYT
TRBV12-3/TRBV12-4,TRBJ1-4,ASSYESFPGGEKLF
TRBV28,TRBJ2-1,ASSLFGTSSYNEQF
TRBV7-2,TRBJ2-5,ASSLHPGRGHQETQY
TRBV20-1,TRBJ2-7,SARLAGFYEQY
TRBV6-2/TRBV6-3,TRBJ2-1,ASSRGQDLYNEQF
TRBV11-1,TRBJ2-3,ASSGAEGQGPTDTQY
TRBV12-3/TRBV12-4,TRBJ2-5,ASSLKAVQYQETQY
TRBV19,TRBJ2-1,ASSISGGPHEQF
TRBV2,TRBJ1-1,ASSEGDTEAF
TRBV7-2,TRBJ2-7,ASSLGQASYEQY
TRBV7-2,TRBJ2-5,ASSFSETQY
TRBV25-1,TRBJ2-4,ASTTGDIQY
TRBV27,TRBJ1-1,ASRSGTGDWAEAF
TRBV6-4,TRBJ2-7,ASDNYLRWYEQY
TRBV28,TRBJ2-1,ASLEALSSYNEQF
TRBV4-3,TRBJ2-5,ASSQETGSYEGETQY
TRBV5-8,TRBJ1-1,ASSVVANTEAF
TRBV5-4,TRBJ2-5,ASTPSLEETQY
TRBV12-3/TRBV12-4,TRBJ2-7,ASSLAQGGYEQY
TRBV15,TRBJ2-3,ATSRIAGGTDTQY
TRBV6-2/TRBV6-3,TRBJ2-7,ASSFTPFSPRAYEQY
TRBV4-2,TRBJ2-1,ASSQDGSGGANEQF
TRBV7-7,TRBJ2-3,ASSSWDLTDTQY
TRBV28,TRBJ2-5,ASSPTSGGVLYTQY
TRBV6-2/TRBV6-3,TRBJ2-6,ASSPPDRDRSGANVLT
TRBV5-5,TRBJ1-1,ASSLVWDGQNTEAF
TRBV7-9,TRBJ1-5,ASSLAGFGQPQH
TRBV6-8,TRBJ1-2,ASTIRPGRPIGYGYT
TRBV5-5,TRBJ1-1,ASSLYENTEAF
TRBV7-9,TRBJ2-2,ASSLAGLTGELF
TRBV19,TRBJ2-2,ASSGGAGGELF
TRBV7-8,TRBJ2-2,ASSSRGGTPRTNTGELF
TRBV7-9,TRBJ1-6,ASSPLQVAYNSPLH
TRBV27,TRBJ2-7,ASGNRDWGEQY
TRBV7-9,TRBJ2-7,ASAWTGSSYEQY
TRBV6-1,TRBJ2-1,GAVNRPGRIEQPLDSSYNEQF
TRBV2,TRBJ1-4,ASRTGGEKLF
TRBV7-2,TRBJ2-7,ASSEAGGAYEQY
TRBV20-1,TRBJ2-7,SARDVFGNSSYEQY
TRBV5-6,TRBJ1-6,ASSLGGQIYNSPLH
TRBV7-9,TRBJ2-1,ASSSRGSGGANEQF
TRBV7-6,TRBJ2-1,ASRGLAGRGNEQF
TRBV9,TRBJ2-5,ASSVDWGTQETQY
TRBV7-2,TRBJ2-7,ASSLGGGVHEQY
TRBV19,TRBJ1-1,ASSIGQGNTEAF
TRBV7-9,TRBJ2-3,ASSPSRDGVDTDTQY
TRBV27,TRBJ2-7,ASSFGQGGYEQY
TRBV11-2,TRBJ1-1,ASSLVLIGSTEAF
TRBV4-2,TRBJ1-5,ASSQDLPPQPQH
TRBV7-7,TRBJ2-7,ASSLWERDEQY
TRBV5-4,TRBJ2-6,ASSSGQGAGANVLT
TRBV4-1,TRBJ2-3,ASSAPSTDTQY
TRBV7-6,TRBJ2-2,ASSLAPAGASTGELF